This TCR beta chain stems from a study of monozygotic twins with inflammatory bowel disease. The germline gives CDR1 SGHRS, CDR2 YFSETQ. The CDR3 consists of 16 residues. TCRdb reprocessed the 5' RACE reads; each CDR3 protein has one entry and no DNA is given. The table lists 80,000 or so distinct CDR3 sequences. The sample taken for sequencing was blood. The V call is TRBV5-1, the J call TRBJ2-5; TCRdb proposes TRBD1, but this gene call is untestable without DNA. The source is a human donor with ulcerative colitis or Crohn's disease, or a healthy co-twin of an affected twin (not recorded which). The CDR3 loop is CASSLGLGELQTTQYF.